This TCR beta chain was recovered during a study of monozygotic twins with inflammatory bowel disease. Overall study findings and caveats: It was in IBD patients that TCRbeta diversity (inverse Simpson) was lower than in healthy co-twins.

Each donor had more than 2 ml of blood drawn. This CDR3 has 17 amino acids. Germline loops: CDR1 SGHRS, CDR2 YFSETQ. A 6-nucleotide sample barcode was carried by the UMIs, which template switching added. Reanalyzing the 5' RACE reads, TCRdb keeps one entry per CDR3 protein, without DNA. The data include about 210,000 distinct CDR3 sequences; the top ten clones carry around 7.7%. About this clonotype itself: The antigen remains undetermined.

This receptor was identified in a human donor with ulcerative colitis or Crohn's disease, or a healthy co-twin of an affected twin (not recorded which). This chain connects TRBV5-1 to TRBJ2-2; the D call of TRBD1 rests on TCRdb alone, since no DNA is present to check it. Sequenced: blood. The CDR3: CASSIPQDRGNTGELFF.